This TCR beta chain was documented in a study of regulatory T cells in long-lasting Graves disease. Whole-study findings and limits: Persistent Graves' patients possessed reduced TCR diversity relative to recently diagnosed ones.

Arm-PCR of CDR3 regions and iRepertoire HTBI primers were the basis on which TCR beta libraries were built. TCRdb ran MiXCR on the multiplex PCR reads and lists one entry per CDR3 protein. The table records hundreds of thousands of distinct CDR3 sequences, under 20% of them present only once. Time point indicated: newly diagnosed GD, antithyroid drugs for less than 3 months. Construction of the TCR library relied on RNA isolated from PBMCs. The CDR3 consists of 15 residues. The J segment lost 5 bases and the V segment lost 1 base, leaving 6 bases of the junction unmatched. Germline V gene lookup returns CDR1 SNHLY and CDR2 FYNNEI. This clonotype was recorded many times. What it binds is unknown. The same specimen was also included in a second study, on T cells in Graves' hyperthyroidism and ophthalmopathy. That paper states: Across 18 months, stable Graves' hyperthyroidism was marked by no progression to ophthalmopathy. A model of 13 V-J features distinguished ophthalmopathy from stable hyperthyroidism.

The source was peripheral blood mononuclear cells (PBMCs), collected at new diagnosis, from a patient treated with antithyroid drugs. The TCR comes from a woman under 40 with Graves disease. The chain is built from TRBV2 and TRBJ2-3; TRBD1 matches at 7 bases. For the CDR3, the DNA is TGTGCCAGCAGTGAAGGGACAGGAGGAAGAGATACGCAGTATTTT. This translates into CASSEGTGGRDTQYF.